This T cell receptor beta chain appears in the sequencing data of a study of cytomegalovirus exposure and HLA in healthy donors. Points from the study as a whole: Being productive about 90% or about 30% of the time was typical of most TCR beta V segments in an earlier analysis.

Turning to this clone: Its antigen is as yet unknown.

The PCR was carried out with 60 Vbeta primers and 13 Jbeta primers. The table came from immunoSEQ multiplex PCR; TCRdb's copy has only in-frame clones and leaves some out. This sample has more than 110,000 clones, with roughly 80% found just once. The source material was PBMCs. This TCR was sampled from a female donor in good health and CMV-seronegative.

The DNA of the CDR3 is TGCGCCAGCAGCTTAGCGACAGGGGGAGGAAACACCATATATTTT. Residues: CASSLATGGGNTIYF. The chain joins TRBV5-1 to TRBJ1-3; 9 bases agree with TRBD1. Germline assignment: CDR1 SGHRS and CDR2 YFSETQ. CDR3 length equals 15 residues. Losses at the gene ends were 2 bases for V and 4 bases for J; bases not matched to a gene: 4.